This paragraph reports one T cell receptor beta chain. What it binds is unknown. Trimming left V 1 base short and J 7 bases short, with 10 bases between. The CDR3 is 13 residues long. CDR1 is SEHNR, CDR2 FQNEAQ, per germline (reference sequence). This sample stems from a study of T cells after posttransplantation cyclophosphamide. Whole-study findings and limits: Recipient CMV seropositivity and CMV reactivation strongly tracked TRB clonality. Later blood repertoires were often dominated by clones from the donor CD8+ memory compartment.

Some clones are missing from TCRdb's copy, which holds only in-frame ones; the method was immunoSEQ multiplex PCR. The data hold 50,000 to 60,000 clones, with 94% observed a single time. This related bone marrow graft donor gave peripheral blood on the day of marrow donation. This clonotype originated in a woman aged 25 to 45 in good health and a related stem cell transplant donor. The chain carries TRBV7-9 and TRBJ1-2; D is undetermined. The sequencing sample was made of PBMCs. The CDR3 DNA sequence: TGTGCCAGCAGCTTAGAATCCCTAGGTGGCTACACCTTC. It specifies CASSLESLGGYTF. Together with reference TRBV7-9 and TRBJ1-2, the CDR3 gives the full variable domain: DTGVSQNPRHKITKRGQNVTFRCDPISEHNRLYWYRQTLGQGPEFLTYFQNEAQLEKSRLLSDRFSAERPKGSFSTLEIQRTEQGDSAMYLCASSLESLGGYTFGSGTRLTVV.